The rows below give T cell receptor beta chains drawn from one sample of a study of response to subunit inactivated influenza vaccine. One entry per CDR3 protein, called by TCRdb with MiXCR from the RT-PCR reads. The repertoire consists of 500,000 to 550,000 distinct CDR3 sequences, with approximately 24% occurring once and the leading ten covering about 2.8%. These data were likewise used in another study, on T cells expressing NK-cell markers.

This specimen was CD4+ T cells sorted from PBMCs, taken 11 to 12 days after vaccination. These receptors were obtained from a man in his forties or fifties who received an inactivated influenza vaccine. The CDR3 runs from the conserved cysteine through the conserved F or W. Fields, in order: clone size, CDR3 length, V gene, J gene, D gene, CDR3 protein, CDR3 DNA. The D gene is left open where the match is weak. Clone size is stated in some rows and not others, as once, few, many or a class when expanded.

clone size: NA
CDR3 length: 15
V gene: TRBV5-1
J gene: TRBJ2-4
D gene: TRBD2
CDR3 protein: CASSPGLGEVDIQYF
CDR3 DNA: TGCGCCAGCAGCCCCGGACTAGGGGAAGTAGACATTCAGTACTTC

clone size: NA
CDR3 length: 13
V gene: TRBV7-2
J gene: TRBJ2-4
D gene: NA
CDR3 protein: CASSFQMGDIQYF
CDR3 DNA: TGTGCCAGCAGCTTCCAGATGGGGGACATTCAGTACTTC

clone size: few
CDR3 length: 17
V gene: TRBV6-5
J gene: TRBJ1-4
D gene: TRBD1
CDR3 protein: CASSFSGTGTWEEKLFF
CDR3 DNA: TGTGCCAGCAGTTTCTCGGGGACAGGGACCTGGGAGGAAAAACTGTTTTTT

clone size: NA
CDR3 length: 12
V gene: TRBV5-1
J gene: TRBJ2-7
D gene: NA
CDR3 protein: CASRPGSNEQYF
CDR3 DNA: TGCGCCAGCAGGCCAGGTAGCAACGAGCAGTACTTC

clone size: NA
CDR3 length: 14
V gene: TRBV16
J gene: TRBJ1-5
D gene: TRBD1
CDR3 protein: CASSPDRGVQPQHF
CDR3 DNA: TGTGCCAGCAGCCCCGACAGGGGGGTTCAGCCCCAGCATTTT

clone size: many
CDR3 length: 13
V gene: TRBV15
J gene: TRBJ2-5
D gene: NA
CDR3 protein: CATSRDKQETQYF
CDR3 DNA: TGTGCCACCAGCCGGGACAAACAAGAGACCCAGTACTTC

clone size: few
CDR3 length: 14
V gene: TRBV29-1
J gene: TRBJ2-3
D gene: NA
CDR3 protein: CSVERGVGTDTQYF
CDR3 DNA: TGCAGCGTTGAGAGGGGGGTCGGCACAGATACGCAGTATTTT

clone size: NA
CDR3 length: 15
V gene: TRBV9
J gene: TRBJ2-3
D gene: NA
CDR3 protein: CASSPRGGAADTQYF
CDR3 DNA: TGTGCCAGCAGCCCCCGGGGTGGGGCGGCAGATACGCAGTATTTT

clone size: NA
CDR3 length: 14
V gene: TRBV18
J gene: TRBJ2-5
D gene: TRBD2
CDR3 protein: CATRSGTLQETQYF
CDR3 DNA: TGTGCCACCCGTAGCGGGACCCTTCAAGAGACCCAGTACTTC

clone size: once
CDR3 length: 18
V gene: TRBV13
J gene: TRBJ2-6
D gene: TRBD1
CDR3 protein: CASSFLRAGGPGANVLTF
CDR3 DNA: TGTGCCAGCAGCTTTCTTAGGGCAGGGGGCCCTGGGGCCAACGTCCTGACTTTC

clone size: NA
CDR3 length: 13
V gene: TRBV7-9
J gene: TRBJ2-1
D gene: NA
CDR3 protein: CASSARWGNEQFF
CDR3 DNA: TGTGCCAGCAGCGCGCGCTGGGGGAATGAGCAGTTCTTC

clone size: few
CDR3 length: 15
V gene: TRBV19
J gene: TRBJ1-5
D gene: TRBD1
CDR3 protein: CASTRGQTSNQPQHF
CDR3 DNA: TGTGCCAGTACCAGGGGGCAGACTAGCAATCAGCCCCAGCATTTT

clone size: few
CDR3 length: 13
V gene: TRBV11-2
J gene: TRBJ1-2
D gene: TRBD1
CDR3 protein: CASRTSRGLGFTF
CDR3 DNA: TGTGCCAGCAGGACCTCCAGGGGGTTGGGGTTCACCTTC

clone size: few
CDR3 length: 15
V gene: TRBV20-1
J gene: TRBJ2-5
D gene: TRBD1
CDR3 protein: CSATVIQGARETQYF
CDR3 DNA: TGCAGTGCTACCGTAATACAGGGGGCCAGAGAGACCCAGTACTTC

clone size: few
CDR3 length: 12
V gene: TRBV6-6
J gene: TRBJ2-1
D gene: TRBD1
CDR3 protein: CASRLRTGQQFF
CDR3 DNA: TGTGCCAGCAGGCTAAGGACAGGCCAGCAGTTCTTC

clone size: few
CDR3 length: 14
V gene: TRBV28
J gene: TRBJ2-5
D gene: NA
CDR3 protein: CASSSRDFAETQYF
CDR3 DNA: TGTGCCAGCAGTTCCAGGGACTTCGCAGAGACCCAGTACTTC

clone size: NA
CDR3 length: 15
V gene: TRBV5-1
J gene: TRBJ2-1
D gene: TRBD2
CDR3 protein: CASTFSGLVNDEQFF
CDR3 DNA: TGCGCCAGCACCTTCTCAGGACTAGTAAACGATGAGCAGTTCTTC

clone size: NA
CDR3 length: 15
V gene: TRBV12-3/TRBV12-4
J gene: TRBJ2-1
D gene: NA
CDR3 protein: CASSVRTGGPNEQFF
CDR3 DNA: TGTGCCAGCAGTGTCAGGACTGGGGGACCCAATGAGCAGTTCTTC

clone size: few
CDR3 length: 18
V gene: TRBV20-1
J gene: TRBJ2-7
D gene: TRBD2
CDR3 protein: CSARASPTGTRWIYEQYF
CDR3 DNA: TGCAGTGCTAGAGCCTCACCCACCGGGACTAGATGGATTTACGAGCAGTACTTC

clone size: NA
CDR3 length: 15
V gene: TRBV7-7
J gene: TRBJ2-3
D gene: NA
CDR3 protein: CASSLGSPYTDTQYF
CDR3 DNA: TGTGCCAGCAGCTTGGGAAGCCCTTACACAGATACGCAGTATTTT

clone size: NA
CDR3 length: 13
V gene: TRBV20-1
J gene: TRBJ1-2
D gene: TRBD1
CDR3 protein: CRGQGTVNYGYTF
CDR3 DNA: TGCAGAGGACAAGGGACAGTTAACTATGGCTACACCTTC

clone size: NA
CDR3 length: 14
V gene: TRBV11-2
J gene: TRBJ2-3
D gene: NA
CDR3 protein: CASSFWGITDTQYF
CDR3 DNA: TGTGCCAGCAGTTTCTGGGGGATTACAGATACGCAGTATTTT

clone size: NA
CDR3 length: 15
V gene: TRBV20-1
J gene: TRBJ2-3
D gene: TRBD2
CDR3 protein: CSAARTSGGTDTQYF
CDR3 DNA: TGCAGTGCAGCGAGGACTAGCGGGGGGACAGATACGCAGTATTTT

clone size: NA
CDR3 length: 16
V gene: TRBV4-2
J gene: TRBJ2-1
D gene: TRBD2
CDR3 protein: CASSTSSGSSYNEQFF
CDR3 DNA: TGTGCCAGCAGCACCTCCAGCGGGAGCTCCTACAATGAGCAGTTCTTC

clone size: few
CDR3 length: 16
V gene: TRBV10-2
J gene: TRBJ2-7
D gene: NA
CDR3 protein: CASSGFSRPGIYEQYF
CDR3 DNA: TGCGCCAGCAGTGGTTTCTCGAGACCGGGGATCTACGAGCAGTACTTC

clone size: NA
CDR3 length: 14
V gene: TRBV6-2/TRBV6-3
J gene: TRBJ1-2
D gene: NA
CDR3 protein: CASSYPQRNYGYTF
CDR3 DNA: TGTGCCAGCAGTTACCCCCAACGGAACTATGGCTACACCTTC

clone size: few
CDR3 length: 19
V gene: TRBV5-1
J gene: TRBJ2-7
D gene: NA
CDR3 protein: CASSLLPPTLVGVSYEQYF
CDR3 DNA: TGCGCCAGCAGCTTGTTACCCCCAACGCTGGTAGGGGTGAGCTACGAGCAGTACTTC

clone size: NA
CDR3 length: 16
V gene: TRBV20-1
J gene: TRBJ2-2
D gene: NA
CDR3 protein: CSARSGDLGITGELFF
CDR3 DNA: TGCAGTGCTAGATCCGGGGACCTAGGAATCACCGGGGAGCTGTTTTTT

clone size: few
CDR3 length: 14
V gene: TRBV5-1
J gene: TRBJ2-1
D gene: NA
CDR3 protein: CASSFSSGSGEQFF
CDR3 DNA: TGCGCCAGCAGCTTCAGTTCCGGGTCCGGTGAGCAGTTCTTC

clone size: few
CDR3 length: 13
V gene: TRBV20-1
J gene: TRBJ2-7
D gene: NA
CDR3 protein: CSASRQGTYEQYF
CDR3 DNA: TGCAGTGCTAGTCGGCAGGGAACCTACGAGCAGTACTTC

clone size: NA
CDR3 length: 14
V gene: TRBV6-1
J gene: TRBJ1-1
D gene: NA
CDR3 protein: CASDARDAGTEAFF
CDR3 DNA: TGTGCCAGCGATGCCCGGGATGCGGGCACTGAAGCTTTCTTT

clone size: few
CDR3 length: 16
V gene: TRBV25-1
J gene: TRBJ2-1
D gene: TRBD1
CDR3 protein: CASSEPGTGPYNEQFF
CDR3 DNA: TGTGCCAGCAGTGAACCGGGGACAGGGCCCTACAATGAGCAGTTCTTC

clone size: few
CDR3 length: 18
V gene: TRBV5-1
J gene: TRBJ2-2
D gene: TRBD1
CDR3 protein: CASSPTLGQGTNTGELFF
CDR3 DNA: TGCGCCAGCAGCCCCACCCTAGGACAGGGGACGAACACCGGGGAGCTGTTTTTT

clone size: NA
CDR3 length: 16
V gene: TRBV20-1
J gene: TRBJ2-5
D gene: NA
CDR3 protein: CSARGRRAPGGETQYF
CDR3 DNA: TGCAGTGCTAGAGGTCGACGGGCTCCCGGCGGAGAGACCCAGTACTTC

clone size: few
CDR3 length: 13
V gene: TRBV9
J gene: TRBJ1-1
D gene: NA
CDR3 protein: CASSVGGSGEAFF
CDR3 DNA: TGTGCCAGCAGCGTAGGTGGGTCCGGAGAAGCTTTCTTT

clone size: few
CDR3 length: 14
V gene: TRBV20-1
J gene: TRBJ1-5
D gene: TRBD1
CDR3 protein: CSASADRVNQPQHF
CDR3 DNA: TGCAGTGCTAGTGCCGACAGGGTCAATCAGCCCCAGCATTTT

clone size: NA
CDR3 length: 15
V gene: TRBV5-1
J gene: TRBJ2-1
D gene: TRBD1
CDR3 protein: CASSPRTGVGNEQFF
CDR3 DNA: TGCGCCAGCAGCCCTAGGACAGGGGTTGGGAATGAGCAGTTCTTC

clone size: few
CDR3 length: 15
V gene: TRBV6-2/TRBV6-3
J gene: TRBJ2-7
D gene: NA
CDR3 protein: CASRRMTGLSYEQYF
CDR3 DNA: TGTGCCAGCAGGAGAATGACAGGCCTCTCCTACGAGCAGTACTTC

clone size: many
CDR3 length: 13
V gene: TRBV3-1
J gene: TRBJ2-7
D gene: NA
CDR3 protein: CASSLPPSYEQYF
CDR3 DNA: TGTGCCAGCAGCCTCCCACCTTCCTACGAGCAGTACTTC

clone size: NA
CDR3 length: 16
V gene: TRBV20-1
J gene: TRBJ2-5
D gene: NA
CDR3 protein: CSASPTYLSEQETQYF
CDR3 DNA: TGCAGTGCTAGCCCGACATATCTCAGCGAGCAAGAGACCCAGTACTTC

clone size: few
CDR3 length: 14
V gene: TRBV9
J gene: TRBJ2-1
D gene: TRBD1
CDR3 protein: CASSVRTGDSEQFF
CDR3 DNA: TGTGCCAGCAGCGTGAGGACAGGAGATAGCGAGCAGTTCTTC

clone size: NA
CDR3 length: 12
V gene: TRBV18
J gene: TRBJ2-5
D gene: NA
CDR3 protein: CASLGASETQYF
CDR3 DNA: TGTGCCAGCTTGGGGGCAAGTGAGACCCAGTACTTC

clone size: NA
CDR3 length: 17
V gene: TRBV6-1
J gene: TRBJ2-3
D gene: TRBD2
CDR3 protein: CASSTGTSGGYTDTQYF
CDR3 DNA: TGTGCCAGCAGCACCGGGACTAGCGGGGGGTACACAGATACGCAGTATTTT

clone size: NA
CDR3 length: 15
V gene: TRBV4-2
J gene: TRBJ2-1
D gene: TRBD2
CDR3 protein: CASSQGLARANEQFF
CDR3 DNA: TGTGCCAGCAGCCAAGGACTAGCCCGGGCCAATGAGCAGTTCTTC

clone size: few
CDR3 length: 18
V gene: TRBV20-1
J gene: TRBJ2-4
D gene: TRBD1
CDR3 protein: CSARGTERTDLAKNIQYF
CDR3 DNA: TGCAGTGCTAGGGGGACAGAAAGAACCGATTTAGCCAAAAACATTCAGTACTTC

clone size: NA
CDR3 length: 15
V gene: TRBV28
J gene: TRBJ2-7
D gene: TRBD2
CDR3 protein: CASSPPGLPNPEQYF
CDR3 DNA: TGTGCCAGCAGTCCTCCGGGACTACCCAATCCCGAGCAGTACTTC

clone size: NA
CDR3 length: 14
V gene: TRBV4-1
J gene: TRBJ2-3
D gene: NA
CDR3 protein: CASSQASEADTQYF
CDR3 DNA: TGCGCCAGCAGCCAAGCTTCAGAGGCAGATACGCAGTATTTT

clone size: NA
CDR3 length: 16
V gene: TRBV4-2
J gene: TRBJ2-1
D gene: NA
CDR3 protein: CASSQDRQPFLNEQFF
CDR3 DNA: TGTGCCAGCAGCCAAGATCGTCAGCCCTTCCTGAATGAGCAGTTCTTC

clone size: few
CDR3 length: 13
V gene: TRBV29-1
J gene: TRBJ2-1
D gene: TRBD1
CDR3 protein: CSAGTGVYNEQFF
CDR3 DNA: TGCAGCGCCGGGACAGGGGTATACAATGAGCAGTTCTTC

clone size: NA
CDR3 length: 13
V gene: TRBV12-3/TRBV12-4
J gene: TRBJ2-2
D gene: NA
CDR3 protein: CASTLGFAGELFF
CDR3 DNA: TGTGCCAGCACCCTGGGGTTCGCCGGGGAGCTGTTTTTT

clone size: many
CDR3 length: 13
V gene: TRBV29-1
J gene: TRBJ2-7
D gene: TRBD2
CDR3 protein: CSATSGKAYEQYF
CDR3 DNA: TGCAGCGCAACTAGCGGGAAGGCGTACGAGCAGTACTTC

clone size: many
CDR3 length: 13
V gene: TRBV20-1
J gene: TRBJ1-5
D gene: TRBD1
CDR3 protein: CSATGQDNQPQHF
CDR3 DNA: TGCAGTGCAACCGGACAGGACAATCAGCCCCAGCATTTT